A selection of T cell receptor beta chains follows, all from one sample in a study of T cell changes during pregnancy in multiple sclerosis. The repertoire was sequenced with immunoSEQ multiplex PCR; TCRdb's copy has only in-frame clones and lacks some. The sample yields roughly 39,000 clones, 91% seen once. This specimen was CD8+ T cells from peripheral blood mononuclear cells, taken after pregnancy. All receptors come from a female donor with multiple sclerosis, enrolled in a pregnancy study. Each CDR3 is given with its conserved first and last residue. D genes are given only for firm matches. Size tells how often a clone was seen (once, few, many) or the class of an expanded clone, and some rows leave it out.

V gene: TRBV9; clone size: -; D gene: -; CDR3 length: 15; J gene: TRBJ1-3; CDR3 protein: CASSSPGFSGNTIYF; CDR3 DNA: TGTGCCAGCAGCTCCCCCGGGTTTTCTGGAAACACCATATATTTT
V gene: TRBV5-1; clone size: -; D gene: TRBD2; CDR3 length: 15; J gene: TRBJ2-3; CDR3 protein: CASSPTSGTADTQYF; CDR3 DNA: TGCGCCAGCAGCCCGACTAGCGGAACTGCAGATACGCAGTATTTT
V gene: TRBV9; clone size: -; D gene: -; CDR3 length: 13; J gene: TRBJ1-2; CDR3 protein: CASSHGEVYGYTF; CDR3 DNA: TGTGCCAGCAGTCACGGGGAAGTCTATGGCTACACCTTC
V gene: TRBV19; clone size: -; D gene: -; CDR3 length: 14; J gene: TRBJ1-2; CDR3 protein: CASSKASNNYGYTF; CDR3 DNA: TGTGCCAGTAGTAAAGCGAGCAACAATTATGGCTACACCTTC
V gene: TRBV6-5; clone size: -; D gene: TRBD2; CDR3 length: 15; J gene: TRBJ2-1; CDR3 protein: CASSAGTSGRYEQFF; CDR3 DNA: TGTGCCAGCAGTGCCGGGACTAGCGGTCGGTATGAGCAGTTCTTC
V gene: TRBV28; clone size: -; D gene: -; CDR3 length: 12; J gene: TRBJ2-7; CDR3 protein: CASGLSSYEQYF; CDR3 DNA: TGTGCCAGCGGCCTGTCATCCTACGAGCAGTACTTC
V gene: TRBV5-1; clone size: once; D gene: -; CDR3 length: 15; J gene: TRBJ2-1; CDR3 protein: CASSSGRGWYNEQFF; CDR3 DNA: TGCGCCAGCAGCTCAGGCAGGGGCTGGTACAATGAGCAGTTCTTC
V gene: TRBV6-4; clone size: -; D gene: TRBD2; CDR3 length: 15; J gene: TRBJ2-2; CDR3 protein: CASSPGTSGTGELFF; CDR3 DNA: TGTGCCAGCAGTCCCGGGACTAGCGGCACCGGGGAGCTGTTTTTT
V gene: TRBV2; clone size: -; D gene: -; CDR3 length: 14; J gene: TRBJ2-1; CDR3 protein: CASSEGGRGGEQFF; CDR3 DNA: TGTGCCAGCAGTGAAGGGGGTCGGGGTGGTGAGCAGTTCTTC
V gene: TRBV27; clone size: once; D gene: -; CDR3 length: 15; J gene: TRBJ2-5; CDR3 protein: CASSPRQDHQETQYF; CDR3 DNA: TGTGCCAGCAGTCCTCGACAGGACCACCAAGAGACCCAGTACTTC
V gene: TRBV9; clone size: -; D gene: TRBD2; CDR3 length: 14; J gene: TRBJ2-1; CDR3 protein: CASSVGLAGTEQFF; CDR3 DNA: TGTGCCAGCAGCGTAGGACTAGCGGGGACTGAGCAGTTCTTC
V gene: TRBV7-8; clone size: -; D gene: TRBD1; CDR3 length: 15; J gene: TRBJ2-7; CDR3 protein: CASSPRDRVAYEQYF; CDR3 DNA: TGTGCCAGCAGCCCCCGGGACAGGGTTGCGTACGAGCAGTACTTC
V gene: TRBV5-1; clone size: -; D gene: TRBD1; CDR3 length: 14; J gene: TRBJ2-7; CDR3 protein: CASSFRDRADEQYF; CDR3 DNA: TGCGCCAGCAGCTTCCGGGACAGGGCGGACGAGCAGTACTTC
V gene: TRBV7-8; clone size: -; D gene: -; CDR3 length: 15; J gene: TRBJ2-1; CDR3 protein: CASSFRRAPVYEQFF; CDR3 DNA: TGTGCCAGCAGCTTTCGGAGGGCCCCAGTGTATGAGCAGTTCTTC
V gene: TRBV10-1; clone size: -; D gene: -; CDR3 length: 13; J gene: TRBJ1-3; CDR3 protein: CASSESPGNTIYF; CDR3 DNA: TGCGCCAGCAGTGAAAGCCCTGGAAACACCATATATTTT
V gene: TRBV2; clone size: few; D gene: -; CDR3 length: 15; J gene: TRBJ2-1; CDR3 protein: CASSEAGVWYDEQFF; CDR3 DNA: TGTGCCAGCAGTGAAGCGGGAGTTTGGTACGATGAGCAGTTCTTC
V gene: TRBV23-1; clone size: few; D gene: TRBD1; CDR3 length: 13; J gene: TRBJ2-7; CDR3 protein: CASSRDRDYEQYF; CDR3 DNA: TGCGCCAGCAGTCGGGACAGAGACTACGAGCAGTACTTC
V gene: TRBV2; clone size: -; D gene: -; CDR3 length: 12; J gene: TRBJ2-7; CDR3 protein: CASSGGVYEQYF; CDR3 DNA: TGTGCCAGCAGTGGGGGGGTTTACGAGCAGTACTTC
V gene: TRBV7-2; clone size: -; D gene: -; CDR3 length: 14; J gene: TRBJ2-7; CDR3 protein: CASSWGGGTYEQYF; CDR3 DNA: TGTGCCAGCAGCTGGGGCGGCGGAACCTACGAGCAGTACTTC
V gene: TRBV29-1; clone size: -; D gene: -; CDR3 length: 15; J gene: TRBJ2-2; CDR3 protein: CSVESTAVNTGELFF; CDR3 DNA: TGCAGCGTTGAAAGTACAGCGGTGAACACCGGGGAGCTGTTTTTT
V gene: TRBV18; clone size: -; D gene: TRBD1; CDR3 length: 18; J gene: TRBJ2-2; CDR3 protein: CASSILPTGQENTGELFF; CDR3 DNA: TGTGCCAGCTCGATCCTACCAACGGGACAGGAGAACACCGGGGAGCTGTTTTTT
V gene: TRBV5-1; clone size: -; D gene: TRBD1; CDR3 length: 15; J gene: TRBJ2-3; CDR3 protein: CASSDPGQGLDTQYF; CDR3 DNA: TGCGCCAGCAGCGATCCGGGACAGGGTTTAGATACGCAGTATTTT